One and the same sample provided the 10 T cell receptor beta chains below, sequenced in a study of CD8+ T cells in alopecia areata. It was cDNA, reverse transcribed from extracted RNA, that served as the sequencing template. Profiling relied on immunoSEQ multiplex PCR, and the TCRdb table lists in-frame clones only, not all of them. The table records hundreds of thousands of clones, 60% of them present only once. Stated treatment: oral pan-JAK inhibitor, 5-10 mg twice daily. The sample here was CD4+ T cells sorted from blood, taken around week 54, from a patient treated with tofacitinib. The receptors stem from a human donor with alopecia areata.

This chain links TRBV6-1 with TRBJ2-6; unclear D gene. The V end lost 0 bases, the J end lost 0 bases, and 6 bases lay between the germline ends. In germline, CDR1 is MNHNS, CDR2 SASEGT. The CDR3 covers 16 residues. CDR3 bases: TGTGCCAGCAGTGAAGCTGGTCGCTCTGGGGCCAACGTCCTGACTTTC. Its protein is CASSEAGRSGANVLTF.

The genes are TRBV7-2 and TRBJ1-2; no reliable D call. CDR3 size: 14 residues. Germline assignment: CDR1 SGHTA and CDR2 FQGNSA. V dropped 2 bases and J dropped 3 bases, with 10 bases sitting between them. The CDR3 sequence is CASSLFPTDYGYTF. The CDR3 bases are TGTGCCAGCAGCTTATTCCCCACGGACTATGGCTACACCTTC.

This chain links TRBV5-1 with TRBJ2-1; D possibly matches TRBD1 or TRBD2 (5 bases each). CDR1 and CDR2 (germline): SGHRS, YFSETQ. The CDR3 has 14 amino acids. Trimming took off 3 bases at V and 6 bases at J, with 13 bases between the two ends. CDR3 DNA: TGCGCCAGCAGCTCGATAGGGGACCGCAATGAGCAGTTCTTC. It encodes CASSSIGDRNEQFF.

The rearrangement links TRBV2 to TRBJ1-1; 9 bases match TRBD1. The CDR3 runs 15 residues. The V and J ends lost 8 bases and 4 bases, in that order; junction bases with no gene match: 11. Germline CDR1 SNHLY, CDR2 FYNNEI. CDR3 nucleotides: TGTGCCAGCTCAGGCATAGGACAGGGGAGCACTGAAGCTTTCTTT. It translates to CASSGIGQGSTEAFF.

This clone has a handful of counts. The gene calls are TRBV4-3 and TRBJ2-3; 9 bases fit TRBD2. V trimming: 0 bases; J trimming: 3 bases; junction bases outside the gene matches: 1. The CDR3 consists of 15 residues. Germline V lookup: CDR1 LGHNA, CDR2 YSLEER. This chain's CDR3 is CASSQDLAGTDTQYF. CDR3 in DNA: TGCGCCAGCAGCCAAGATCTAGCGGGGACAGATACGCAGTATTTT.

There are a few counts of this clone. This chain connects TRBV7-3 to TRBJ2-1; D is undetermined. V lost 4 bases to trimming and J lost 0 bases, with 7 bases between them. This CDR3 spans 14 amino acids. Germline CDR1 SGHTA, CDR2 FQGTGA. The CDR3 DNA is TGTGCCAGCAGCTCTGGTAGCTCCTACAATGAGCAGTTCTTC. It yields the protein CASSSGSSYNEQFF. Using reference TRBV7-3 and TRBJ2-1 for the parts outside the CDR3, the full variable domain is GAGVSQTPSNKVTEKGKYVELRCDPISGHTALYWYRQSLGQGPEFLIYFQGTGAADDSGLPNDRFFAVRPEGSVSTLKIQRTERGDSAVYLCASSSGSSYNEQFFGPGTRLTVL.

The rearrangement links TRBV11-2 to TRBJ2-6; D gene ambiguous. The V gene's germline CDR1 is SGHAT and CDR2 FQNNGV. Trimming removed 5 bases from V and 0 bases from J, with 8 bases in between. This CDR3 region has 15 residues. CDR3 sequence (DNA): TGTGCCAGCAGCCCTGACCTCTCTGGGGCCAACGTCCTGACTTTC. It encodes CASSPDLSGANVLTF.

The rearrangement uses TRBV6-5 and TRBJ1-1, with no clear D. Germline CDR1 and CDR2: MNHEY and SVGAGI. The V gene lost 2 bases and the J gene lost 11 bases, with 9 bases spanning the gap. The CDR3 is made up of 11 amino acids. Here the CDR3 reads CASSYERRAFF. CDR3 in DNA: TGTGCCAGCAGTTACGAGCGCCGCGCTTTCTTT.

This clone was found a few times. This rearrangement joins TRBV5-6 to TRBJ2-3; tentative D call: TRBD2 (5 bases). Trimming took off 4 bases at V and 0 bases at J, with 12 bases between the two ends. Per the germline V gene, CDR1 is SGHDT and CDR2 is YYEEEE. This CDR3 is built from 15 residues. The chain's CDR3 is CASSGSGYSTDTQYF. CDR3 bases: TGTGCCAGCAGCGGGAGCGGATATAGCACAGATACGCAGTATTTT.

The V gene is TRBV30, the J gene TRBJ1-5; D remains unclear. The CDR3 covers 14 residues. Trimming shortened V by 1 base and J by 1 base, and 8 bases separated the two germline ends. Per germline, CDR1 GTSNPN and CDR2 SVGIG (reference sequence). The CDR3, as DNA: TGTGCCTGGAGTGCCGCTTCAAGCAATCAGCCCCAGCATTTT. Amino acid sequence: CAWSAASSNQPQHF.